Below, 29 T cell receptor beta chains from the same sample are listed, as sequenced in a study of blood T cell repertoires in COVID-19. Measured with immunoSEQ multiplex PCR; TCRdb has only the in-frame clones, and not every one. Here the sample spans approximately 110,000 clones, about 90% being singletons. Sequencing was done on a sample of peripheral blood. These receptors were collected from a man aged 45-65 years with COVID-19, enrolled during active disease.

This chain uses TRBV5-6 with TRBJ1-4; TRBD1 agrees at 8 bases. This CDR3 is 17 amino acids long. Germline CDR1 reads SGHDT; CDR2 reads YYEEEE. V was clipped by 4 bases and J by 5 bases; unmatched bases: 13. This chain's CDR3 is CASSPRHSGQENEKLFF. The DNA for the CDR3 is TGTGCCAGCAGCCCACGACATTCGGGACAGGAAAATGAAAAACTGTTTTTT.

The gene calls are TRBV10-3 and TRBJ1-5, with 7 positions matching TRBD1. The length of the CDR3 is 15 residues. Germline assignment: CDR1 ENHRY and CDR2 SYGVKD. With 0 bases clipped from V and 7 bases from J, the junction kept 6 bases outside the gene matches. CDR3 nucleotides: TGTGCCATCAGTGAGTCGGGCAGGGGGTCACAGCCCCAGCATTTT. Its translation is CAISESGRGSQPQHF.

This rearrangement joins TRBV19 to TRBJ1-1; D is unresolved. Trimming took 9 bases from V and 2 from J, leaving 7 bases between them. This CDR3 has 11 amino acids. Germline CDR1 is LNHDA and CDR2 is SQIVND (reference sequence). CDR3 DNA sequence: TGTGCCAGCACAGTTAACACTGAAGCTTTCTTT. This sequence encodes CASTVNTEAFF.

This sequence joins TRBV2 and TRBJ1-1; weak D call: TRBD1 (6 bases). The CDR3 extends over 13 amino acids. Trimming stripped 7 bases from V and 4 bases from J, with 13 bases between. Germline values: CDR1 SNHLY, CDR2 FYNNEI. The CDR3 region is CASNEGVVTEAFF. The CDR3, as DNA: TGTGCCAGCAACGAGGGGGTAGTCACTGAAGCTTTCTTT.

This clone was seen just once. J is TRBJ1-5 and V is TRBV6-5; D remains ambiguous. CDR3 length equals 13 residues. Germline V lookup: CDR1 MNHEY, CDR2 SVGAGI. The V end lost 4 bases, the J end lost 3 bases, and 7 bases lay between the germline ends. CDR3 amino acids: CASSSVANQPQHF. The CDR3 DNA reads as TGTGCCAGCAGTTCAGTGGCCAATCAGCCCCAGCATTTT.

With respect to this clone: A read error may produce the germline difference seen at one junction end. The chain links TRBV27 to TRBJ1-1, with TRBD1 identical over 7 bases. Germline values: CDR1 MNHEY, CDR2 SMNVEV (reference sequence). This CDR3 spans 13 amino acids. CDR3 sequence: CASTLSGGTEAFF. The CDR3 DNA sequence: TGTGCCAGCACTTTATCAGGGGGAACTGAAGCTTTCTTT.

V and J are TRBV19 and TRBJ2-3; 9 bases are shared with TRBD1. From germline, CDR1 is LNHDA and CDR2 SQIVND (reference sequence). Trimming took 4 bases from V and 1 from J; bases not matched to a gene: 3. This CDR3 is 15 amino acids long. Here the CDR3 reads CASSTRDRGTDTQYF. In DNA, the CDR3 is TGTGCCAGTAGTACCCGGGACAGGGGCACAGATACGCAGTATTTT.

The chain has TRBV5-6 and TRBJ2-5; D gene unclear. The ends were cut back, 0 bases at V and 7 bases at J, with 10 bases in the middle. Germline lookup yields CDR1 SGHDT and CDR2 YYEEEE. There are 13 residues in the CDR3. The CDR3 here is CASSLDPKRTQYF. The CDR3 region has the DNA TGTGCCAGCAGCTTGGACCCCAAGAGGACCCAGTACTTC.

V usage is TRBV6-5 and J usage is TRBJ2-1, with D tentatively TRBD1 (5 bases). V gave up 0 bases and J gave up 8 bases, with 14 bases separating them. CDR3 length: 15 amino acids. Germline values: CDR1 MNHEY, CDR2 SVGAGI. CDR3 nucleotides: TGTGCCAGCAGTTACTCGAATGAAGCAGGGTATGAGCAGTTCTTC. Translated: CASSYSNEAGYEQFF.

The rearrangement joins TRBV3-1 (or the pseudogene TRBV3-2) to TRBJ1-6; TRBD1 matches at 8 bases. Germline assignment: CDR1 LGHDT and CDR2 YNNKEL (reference sequence). The CDR3 has 18 residues. The trim removed 1 base at V and 9 bases at J, leaving 14 bases unmatched. The DNA for the CDR3 is TGTGCCAGCAGCCAAGGAATTCAGGGGGCACTCTCGGGTTCACCCCTCCACTTT. Translating gives CASSQGIQGALSGSPLHF.

V and J are TRBV2 and TRBJ2-2; D might be TRBD2 (5 bases). CDR3 size: 13 residues. V gave up 11 bases and J gave up 8 bases, with 18 bases separating them. Germline V lookup: CDR1 SNHLY, CDR2 FYNNEI. CDR3 residues: CAGEQPSSGELFF. The CDR3 nucleotides read TGTGCCGGGGAGCAGCCATCGAGTGGGGAGCTGTTTTTT.

CDR3 protein: CASSRNSVNTEAFF. In DNA, the CDR3 is TGCGCCAGCAGCCGTAACAGTGTGAACACTGAAGCTTTCTTT. V is TRBV4-1 and J is TRBJ1-1; no clear D. This CDR3 is 14 amino acids long. Germline lookup yields CDR1 MGHRA and CDR2 YSYEKL. Trimming cost V 4 bases and J 0 bases, with 9 bases left between them.

In its sample, this clone was seen a few times. The rearrangement links TRBV24-1 to TRBJ2-5; the D gene is possibly TRBD2 (6 bases). This CDR3 contains 16 residues. Trimming took off 1 base at V and 4 bases at J, with 15 bases between the two ends. In germline, CDR1 is KGHDR, CDR2 SFDVKD. The CDR3 DNA reads as TGTGCCACCAGTGATTTCTTAGGAGGGGCGGGAGAGACCCAGTACTTC. Amino acid sequence: CATSDFLGGAGETQYF.

The V gene is TRBV27, the J gene TRBJ2-5; TRBD2 is a possible D gene (6 bases). V was trimmed by 5 bases and J by 5 bases, leaving 18 bases between them. In germline, CDR1 is MNHEY, CDR2 SMNVEV (reference sequence). The CDR3 consists of 15 residues. DNA for the CDR3: TGTGCCAGCAGTCCCACGTCCGGCCGGGAGGAGACCCAGTACTTC. It encodes CASSPTSGREETQYF.

This clone has just one count. The CDR3 nucleotides read TGCAGCGTTGAACCCAGGGCGCAGGAGACCCAGTACTTC. Its protein product is CSVEPRAQETQYF. V and J are TRBV29-1 and TRBJ2-5; tentative D call: TRBD1 (5 bases). The CDR3 runs to 13 residues. Trimming took 2 bases from V and 5 from J, leaving 12 bases between them. Germline V gene lookup returns CDR1 SQVTM and CDR2 ANQGSEA.

J is TRBJ1-3 and V is TRBV13; D perhaps matches TRBD1 (6 bases). The CDR3 runs to 16 residues. Deletions cut 1 base from V and 4 bases from J, with 14 bases between. Looked up from germline, CDR1 is PRHDT and CDR2 is FYEKMQ (reference sequence). The CDR3 is CASSLVSRTDGNTIYF. DNA of the CDR3: TGTGCCAGCAGCTTAGTGTCCCGGACAGACGGAAACACCATATATTTT.

This sequence joins TRBV14 and TRBJ2-1, with D possibly matching TRBD2 (6 bases). The germline V gene encodes CDR1 SGHDN and CDR2 FVKESK. V gave up 0 bases and J gave up 6 bases, with 18 bases separating them. The CDR3 contains 17 residues. The CDR3 loop is CASSQDLGLGGVNEQFF. The CDR3 DNA is TGTGCCAGCAGCCAAGATTTGGGTTTAGGAGGGGTCAATGAGCAGTTCTTC.

The rearrangement joins TRBV30 to TRBJ1-2; 7 positions match TRBD1. Germline values: CDR1 GTSNPN, CDR2 SVGIG (reference sequence). This CDR3 is 13 amino acids long. J gave up 4 bases and V 5 bases, and 7 bases lay outside the gene matches. The CDR3 loop reads CAWLHQGVYGYTF. The CDR3 DNA reads as TGTGCCTGGCTCCATCAGGGGGTCTATGGCTACACCTTC. Based on the CDR3 plus reference TRBV30 and TRBJ1-2, the full variable domain is SQTIHQWPATLVQPVGSPLSLECTVEGTSNPNLYWYRQAAGRGLQLLFYSVGIGQISSEVPQNLSASRPQDRQFILSSKKLLLSDSGFYLCAWLHQGVYGYTFGSGTRLTVV.

The rearrangement links TRBV5-1 to TRBJ2-2; 8 nucleotides line up with TRBD1. V was clipped by 1 base and J by 0 bases; unmatched bases: 20. CDR3 length: 22 residues. The germline V gene encodes CDR1 SGHRS and CDR2 YFSETQ. The CDR3 loop is CASSLPGQGTMGIETNTGELFF. The CDR3 nucleotides read TGCGCCAGCAGCTTGCCCGGACAGGGTACAATGGGGATTGAAACGAACACCGGGGAGCTGTTTTTT.

This clone was counted only a few times. This sequence joins TRBV6-1 and TRBJ2-7, with D tentatively TRBD2 (5 bases). From germline, CDR1 is MNHNS and CDR2 SASEGT. This CDR3 is built from 11 residues. The V gene lost 3 bases and the J gene lost 6 bases, with 6 bases spanning the gap. The CDR3 loop is CASSESGEQYV. In DNA, the CDR3 is TGTGCCAGCAGTGAGAGCGGCGAGCAGTACGTC.

This chain links TRBV12-3 or TRBV12-4 with TRBJ1-1; no definite D call. Trimming shortened V by 11 bases and J by 1 base, and 14 bases separated the two germline ends. This CDR3 contains 13 residues. The DNA of the CDR3 is TGTGCCGGTAGCTCGGGAGGGAACACTGAAGCTTTCTTT. It specifies CAGSSGGNTEAFF.

This clone was found a few times. The genes are TRBV4-1 and TRBJ1-5; weak D call: TRBD1 (5 bases). Germline-derived CDR1 and CDR2 are MGHRA and YSYEKL. This CDR3 region has 14 residues. V shed 1 base and J shed 5 bases, with 9 bases lying between them. The CDR3 nucleotides are TGCGCCAGCAGCCAAGTTGAAGGGGATCAGCCCCAGCATTTT. Protein: CASSQVEGDQPQHF.

The V gene is TRBV7-2, the J gene TRBJ2-3, with 11 bases matching TRBD2. The germline V gene has CDR1 SGHTA and CDR2 FQGNSA. The CDR3 runs to 15 residues. After removal of 5 bases from V and 6 bases from J, the junction contained 7 bases not matched to a gene. In DNA form, the CDR3 reads TGTGCCAGCAGCGCCACTAGCGGGAGTTACGATACGCAGTATTTT. Protein: CASSATSGSYDTQYF.

The chain couples TRBV9 to TRBJ2-2, with 13 nucleotides matching TRBD2. The CDR3 extends over 18 amino acids. In germline, CDR1 is SGDLS, CDR2 YYNGEE. The trim removed 3 bases at V and 0 bases at J, leaving 5 bases unmatched. The DNA of the CDR3 is TGTGCCAGCAGCGCAGGACTAGCGGGAGAGTCGAACACCGGGGAGCTGTTTTTT. It yields the protein CASSAGLAGESNTGELFF.

As for this clone: The junction does not match germline at one end; this may be a read error. In the same sample, other DNA sequences code for this CDR3. The chain carries TRBV12-3 or TRBV12-4 and TRBJ2-2, with D tentatively TRBD2 (5 bases). There are 13 residues in the CDR3. The CDR3 region has the DNA TGTGCCAGCAGTTTTCTCTTGACCGGGGAACTGTTTTTT. Protein: CASSFLLTGELFF.

This clone has only one observation. The rearrangement links TRBV11-2 to TRBJ2-3; tentative D call: TRBD1 (5 bases). Trimming removed 2 bases at V and 0 bases at J, with 6 bases between. CDR1 is SGHAT, CDR2 FQNNGV, per germline. The CDR3 runs to 14 residues. CDR3 amino acids: CASSLRGSTDTQYF. Written as DNA, the CDR3 is TGTGCCAGCAGCTTAAGGGGTAGCACAGATACGCAGTATTTT.

V is TRBV4-3 and J is TRBJ2-2; a weak D match, TRBD1 (5 bases). Trimming stripped 0 bases from V and 10 bases from J, with 15 bases between. CDR3 length equals 15 residues. From germline, CDR1 is LGHNA and CDR2 YSLEER. DNA of the CDR3: TGCGCCAGCAGCCAAGATGTTGGCAGGGCGACGGAGCTGTTTTTT. Translation gives CASSQDVGRATELFF.

For the CDR3, the DNA is TGTGCCTGGAACCCGAACTCCCCCTACAATGAGCAGTTCTTC. Its translation is CAWNPNSPYNEQFF. The chain has TRBV30 and TRBJ2-1; no reliable D call. CDR1 GTSNPN and CDR2 SVGIG come from the germline V gene (reference sequence). The CDR3 runs 14 residues. Trimming removed 4 bases from V and 2 bases from J, with 12 bases in between. The full variable domain, in which reference TRBV30 and TRBJ2-1 provide the parts outside the CDR3, is SQTIHQWPATLVQPVGSPLSLECTVEGTSNPNLYWYRQAAGRGLQLLFYSVGIGQISSEVPQNLSASRPQDRQFILSSKKLLLSDSGFYLCAWNPNSPYNEQFFGPGTRLTVL.

The chain has TRBV28 and TRBJ2-7, with D possibly matching TRBD2 (6 bases). V lost 5 bases, J lost 0 bases, and 17 bases lay in between. The CDR3 extends over 16 amino acids. Germline CDR1 reads MDHEN; CDR2 reads SYDVKM. The CDR3 loop reads CASSPLTSRSSYEQYF. Written as DNA, the CDR3 is TGTGCCAGCAGTCCCCTAACTAGCAGAAGCTCCTACGAGCAGTACTTC.